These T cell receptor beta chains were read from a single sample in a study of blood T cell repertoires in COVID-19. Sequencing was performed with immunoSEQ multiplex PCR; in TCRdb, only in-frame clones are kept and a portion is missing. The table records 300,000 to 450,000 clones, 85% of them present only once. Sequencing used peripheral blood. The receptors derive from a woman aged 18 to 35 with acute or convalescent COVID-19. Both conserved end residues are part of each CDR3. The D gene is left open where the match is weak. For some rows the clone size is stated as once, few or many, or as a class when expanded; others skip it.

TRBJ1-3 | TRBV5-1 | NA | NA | TGCGCCAGCAGCTACGAGTCCGGAAACACCATATATTTT | CASSYESGNTIYF
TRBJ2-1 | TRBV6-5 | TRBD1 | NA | TGTGCCAGCACCGGGACAGGGTTCATCAATGAGCAGTTCTTC | CASTGTGFINEQFF
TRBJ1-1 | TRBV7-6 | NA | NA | TGTGCCAGCAGCCTAAGCCGGGGGATTACTGAAGCTTTCTTT | CASSLSRGITEAFF
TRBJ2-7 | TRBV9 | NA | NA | TGTGCCAGCAGCGCACGTCAGGGGGGCGAGCAGTACTTC | CASSARQGGEQYF
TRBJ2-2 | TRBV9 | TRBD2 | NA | TGTGCCAGCAGCTTTAGCGGGAGGAACACCGGGGAGCTGTTTTTT | CASSFSGRNTGELFF
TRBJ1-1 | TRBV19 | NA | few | TGTGCCAGTAGTGAATCGAGGGGGACTGAAGCTTTCTTT | CASSESRGTEAFF
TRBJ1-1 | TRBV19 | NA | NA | TGTGCCAGTGGCGTGGGGGCCGGGACTGAAGCTTTCTTT | CASGVGAGTEAFF
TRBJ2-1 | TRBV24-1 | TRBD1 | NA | TGTGCCACCAGTGATGCCGGGACAGGCAATGAGCAGTTCTTC | CATSDAGTGNEQFF
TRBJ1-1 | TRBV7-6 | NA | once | TGTGCCAGCAGCCCCCCGGGAGCTTCGAACACTGAAGCTTTCTTT | CASSPPGASNTEAFF
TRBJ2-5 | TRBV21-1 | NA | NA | TGTGCCAGCAGCAAAGTATTCCCAGGGGCTCTCAGAGAGACCCAGTACTTC | CASSKVFPGALRETQYF
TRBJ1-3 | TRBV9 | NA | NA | TGTGCCAGCGCCCACCCGGGGGCTGGAAACACCATATATTTT | CASAHPGAGNTIYF